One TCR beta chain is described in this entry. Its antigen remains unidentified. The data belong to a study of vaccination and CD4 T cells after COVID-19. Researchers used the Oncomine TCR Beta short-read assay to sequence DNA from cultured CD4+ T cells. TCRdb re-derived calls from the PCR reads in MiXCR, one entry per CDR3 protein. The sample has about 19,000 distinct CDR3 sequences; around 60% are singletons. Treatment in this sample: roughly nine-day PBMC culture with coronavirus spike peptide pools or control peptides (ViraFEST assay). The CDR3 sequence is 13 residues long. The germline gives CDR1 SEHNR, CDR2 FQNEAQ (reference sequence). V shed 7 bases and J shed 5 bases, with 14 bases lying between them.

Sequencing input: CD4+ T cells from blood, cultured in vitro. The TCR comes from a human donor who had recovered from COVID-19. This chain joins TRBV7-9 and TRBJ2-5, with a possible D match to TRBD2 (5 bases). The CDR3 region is CASTSDSGETQYF. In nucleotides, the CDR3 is TGTGCCAGCACCTCAGATTCGGGGGAGACCCAGTACTTC.